The 14 T cell receptor beta chains given below trace back to one sample, sequenced in a study of blood T cell repertoires in COVID-19. Measured with immunoSEQ multiplex PCR; TCRdb has only the in-frame clones, and not every one. The sample shows hundreds of thousands of clones, 83% of them seen only once. What was sequenced was peripheral blood. The source of these receptors is a middle-aged woman with active or convalescent COVID-19.

This sequence joins TRBV11-3 and TRBJ2-1, with D possibly being TRBD2 (5 bases). The CDR3 consists of 13 residues. Trimming shortened V by 3 bases and J by 9 bases, and 12 bases separated the two germline ends. Germline loops: CDR1 SGHNT, CDR2 YENEEA. The CDR3 loop reads CASSFHRGSEQFF. The CDR3 DNA follows: TGTGCCAGCAGCTTTCACCGGGGAAGTGAGCAGTTCTTC.

The chain has TRBV4-1 and TRBJ1-2; the match to TRBD1 covers 11 bases. Germline trimming cut 4 bases from V and 4 bases from J; bases unmatched to any gene: 8. The CDR3 spans 16 residues. Germline CDR1 MGHRA, CDR2 YSYEKL. CDR3 protein: CASSLGQGAKLYGYTF. CDR3 DNA: TGCGCCAGCAGCCTCGGACAGGGGGCGAAGCTCTATGGCTACACCTTC.

The chain couples TRBV9 to TRBJ1-1; D unclear. The germline V gene has CDR1 SGDLS and CDR2 YYNGEE. This CDR3 region has 15 residues. V lost 0 bases to trimming and J lost 1 base, with 10 bases between them. The CDR3 DNA is TGTGCCAGCAGCGTAGATGGGCAGAGGAACACTGAAGCTTTCTTT. Translating gives CASSVDGQRNTEAFF.

The rearrangement links TRBV6-5 to TRBJ1-2, with D uncertain. From germline, CDR1 is MNHEY and CDR2 SVGAGI. Deletions cut 7 bases from V and 8 bases from J, with 17 bases between. CDR3 length: 13 amino acids. The CDR3 reads CASTPAPTRGYTF. CDR3 coding DNA: TGTGCCAGCACCCCCGCCCCGACGAGGGGCTACACCTTC.

A note on this clone: Germline is not matched at one junction end, which may reflect a read error. CDR3 nucleotide sequence: TGTGCCAGCAGCCGATCAGGACACTCCTTAACTTATGAAAAACTGTTTTTT. It encodes CASSRSGHSLTYEKLFF. This rearrangement joins TRBV3-1 (or the pseudogene TRBV3-2) to TRBJ1-4, with D perhaps matching TRBD1 (5 bases). The CDR3 sequence is 17 residues long. In germline, CDR1 is LGHDT, CDR2 YNNKEL (reference sequence).

A single count supports this clone. The V call is TRBV5-1, the J call TRBJ1-2; possible D gene TRBD1, 6 bases. The V gene lost 6 bases and the J gene lost 7 bases, with 19 bases spanning the gap. CDR1 and CDR2 from the germline V gene are SGHRS and YFSETQ. The CDR3 consists of 14 residues. The CDR3 nucleotides are TGCGCCAGCAAACTTCGTGACAGGTCTGGTGGCTACACCTTC. Amino acids: CASKLRDRSGGYTF.

The rearrangement joins TRBV6-5 to TRBJ2-5; TRBD1 matches 8 bases. Trimming removed 11 bases from V and 5 bases from J; junction bases left unmatched: 16. Per germline, CDR1 MNHEY and CDR2 SVGAGI. This CDR3 region has 15 residues. The CDR3 DNA sequence: TGTGCCGGGGTTGAGACAGGGGACGGAGGGGAGACCCAGTACTTC. Translating gives CAGVETGDGGETQYF.

Here the CDR3 DNA reads TGTGCCAGCAGCTTTCAGGGGCCCATCAGTGGGGCCAACGTCCTGACTTTC. Translated: CASSFQGPISGANVLTF. This chain uses TRBV7-3 with TRBJ2-6; perhaps TRBD1 as D (6 bases). The germline CDR1 and CDR2 sequences are SGHTA and FQGTGA. V lost 3 bases, J lost 3 bases, and 15 bases lay in between. The CDR3 runs 17 residues.

The chain employs TRBV28 and TRBJ2-3, with 11 bases that match TRBD2. With V trimmed by 5 bases and J by 6 bases, 7 bases remained unmatched. The CDR3 is 15 amino acids. Germline loops: CDR1 MDHEN, CDR2 SYDVKM. The CDR3 protein is CASSRLAGGADTQYF. CDR3 DNA sequence: TGTGCCAGCAGTCGCCTAGCGGGGGGTGCGGATACGCAGTATTTT.

Of note for this clone: At one boundary the junction diverges from the germline segment, which might be a read error. The sample carries other DNA sequences with the same CDR3. The J gene is TRBJ2-5, the V gene TRBV28; D possibly corresponds to TRBD1 (6 bases). The CDR3 length is 14 residues. Per the germline V gene, CDR1 is MDHEN and CDR2 is SYDVKM. Written as DNA, the CDR3 is TGCGCCAGCACAGCAGGGGCGCGGGAAGAGACCCAGTACTTC. This sequence encodes CASTAGAREETQYF.

This chain connects TRBV5-4 to TRBJ1-2, with no clear D. Trimming took off 4 bases at V and 3 bases at J, with 19 bases between the two ends. The CDR3 contains 16 residues. Looked up from germline, CDR1 is SGHNT and CDR2 is YYREEE (reference sequence). The CDR3 bases are TGTGCCAGCAGCCGAACCATCCTAGACGAGGACTATGGCTACACCTTC. This encodes CASSRTILDEDYGYTF.

The chain's CDR3 is CASSPDRAGEKLFF. The DNA for the CDR3 is TGTGCCAGCAGCCCTGACAGGGCAGGAGAAAAACTGTTTTTT. The chain combines TRBV5-4 with TRBJ1-4; 7 bases match TRBD1. The CDR3 runs to 14 residues. V was pared by 4 bases and J by 8 bases, with 8 bases of the junction left unmatched. The germline V gene encodes CDR1 SGHNT and CDR2 YYREEE (reference sequence).

The sample holds one count of this clone. V and J are TRBV25-1 and TRBJ2-5; 7 bases match TRBD1. The trim removed 4 bases at V and 2 bases at J, leaving 10 bases unmatched. The CDR3 contains 16 residues. Germline V CDR1 and CDR2: MGHDK, SYGVNS. Here the CDR3 reads CASSVDRATPQETQYF. DNA for the CDR3: TGTGCCAGCAGTGTTGACAGGGCCACCCCTCAAGAGACCCAGTACTTC.

The chain joins TRBV29-1 to TRBJ2-1; 9 bases are shared with TRBD1. CDR3 size: 11 residues. CDR1 and CDR2 from the germline V gene are SQVTM and ANQGSEA. V lost 4 bases to trimming and J lost 14 bases; unmatched junction nucleotides: 6. CDR3 sequence reads: CSVGDRDFEFF. The CDR3, as DNA: TGCAGCGTTGGGGACAGGGATTTTGAGTTCTTC.